Below, 31 T cell receptor beta chains from the same sample are listed, as sequenced in a study of T-cell memory formation after mild COVID-19. TCRdb analysed the 5' RACE reads with MiXCR anew, one entry per CDR3 protein. This table holds under 300,000 distinct CDR3 sequences, about 16% found once. The material sequenced was PBMCs or a T cell subset sorted from them (not recorded which). The receptors shown here come from a man aged 18-30 years who had mild COVID-19 (a few samples of this study predate the infection). Cell type and time point are not known.

This clonotype was seen a single time. This chain uses TRBV7-2 with TRBJ1-2; 8 bases are shared with TRBD1. CDR3 length: 16 amino acids. Per the germline V gene, CDR1 is SGHTA and CDR2 is FQGNSA. The junction had 12 bases not matched to a gene; V was cut back by 5 bases and J by 4 bases. CDR3 sequence: CASSLTDRENGYGYTF. CDR3 DNA: TGTGCCAGCAGCCTAACGGACAGGGAGAATGGCTATGGCTACACCTTC. Full variable domain (remainder filled in from reference TRBV7-2 and TRBJ1-2): GAGVSQSPSNKVTEKGKDVELRCDPISGHTALYWYRQSLGQGLEFLIYFQGNSAPDKSGLPSDRFSAERTGGSVSTLTIQRTQQEDSAVYLCASSLTDRENGYGYTFGSGTRLTVV.

V is TRBV20-1 and J is TRBJ2-7; D is possibly TRBD1 (6 bases). CDR3 size: 14 residues. The germline V gene encodes CDR1 DFQATT and CDR2 SNEGSKA (reference sequence). Trimming took off 2 bases at V and 3 bases at J, with 14 bases between the two ends. The CDR3 DNA sequence: TGCAGTGCTAGAAAACCGGGACACGACTACGAGCAGTACTTC. Its translation is CSARKPGHDYEQYF.

This chain uses TRBV20-1 with TRBJ2-5; 9 bases fit TRBD2. Germline V lookup: CDR1 DFQATT, CDR2 SNEGSKA (reference sequence). Trimming took 1 base from V and 3 from J; bases not matched to a gene: 3. The CDR3 is 14 amino acids. The CDR3 coding sequence is TGCAGTGCTAGAGCGACTAGCGGCAAAGAGACCCAGTACTTC. It is translated as CSARATSGKETQYF.

The chain joins TRBV24-1 to TRBJ1-6; 9 bases line up with TRBD1. CDR3 length: 16 amino acids. Germline V lookup: CDR1 KGHDR, CDR2 SFDVKD. Trimming at V came to 3 bases and at J to 6 bases, leaving 5 bases not matched to a gene. CDR3 sequence reads: CATSDTRDRANSPLHF. The CDR3 coding sequence is TGTGCCACCAGTGATACCCGGGACAGGGCTAATTCACCCCTCCACTTT.

The V call is TRBV12-3 or TRBV12-4, the J call TRBJ2-3; D is uncertain. V gave up 5 bases and J gave up 6 bases, with 6 bases separating them. CDR3 length: 11 amino acids. This CDR3 reads CASSPEDTQYF. In DNA, the CDR3 is TGTGCCAGCAGTCCCGAGGATACGCAGTATTTT.

This chain uses TRBV4-3 with TRBJ1-6, with D uncertain. CDR3 length: 16 amino acids. V was pared by 2 bases and J by 0 bases, with 8 bases between. CDR1 and CDR2 from the germline V gene are LGHNA and YSLEER. CDR3 amino acids: CASSQQASSYNSPLHF. The CDR3 bases are TGCGCCAGCAGCCAACAGGCGAGCTCCTATAATTCACCCCTCCACTTT.

This clonotype showed up just a few times. The chain carries TRBV6-6 and TRBJ2-7; 9 bases are shared with TRBD1. This CDR3 comprises 15 residues. CDR1 is MNHNY and CDR2 is SVGAGI in the germline V gene (reference sequence). V was clipped by 2 bases and J by 6 bases; unmatched bases: 8. In nucleotides, the CDR3 is TGTGCCAGCAGTTACGGGACAGGGTTCATCAGCGAGCAGTACGTC. This encodes CASSYGTGFISEQYV.

This clonotype was seen more than once but under ten times. The J gene is TRBJ1-5, the V gene TRBV29-1; 9 positions agree with TRBD1. Germline V CDR1 and CDR2: SQVTM, ANQGSEA. V shed 7 bases, J shed 4 bases, and the junction held 8 bases outside the gene matches. This CDR3 has 14 residues. The CDR3 region is CSASVGTGNQPQHF. The CDR3 DNA is TGCAGCGCCTCGGTGGGGACAGGGAATCAGCCCCAGCATTTT. The full variable domain, with the rest looked up from reference TRBV29-1 and TRBJ1-5, is SAVISQKPSRDICQRGTSLTIQCQVDSQVTMMFWYRQQPGQSLTLIATANQGSEATYESGFVIDKFPISRPNLTFSTLTVSNMSPEDSSIYLCSASVGTGNQPQHFGDGTRLSIL.

This clonotype has just a few counts. The V call is TRBV2, the J call TRBJ2-3, with a weak D call TRBD1 (5 bases). V gave up 8 bases and J gave up 10 bases, with 13 bases separating them. This CDR3 is built from 11 residues. Germline CDR1 SNHLY, CDR2 FYNNEI. In DNA, the CDR3 is TGTGCCAGCCGTCAACAAGGGGCGCAGTATTTT. It yields the protein CASRQQGAQYF.

This chain uses TRBV6-2 or TRBV6-3 with TRBJ2-5; possibly TRBD2 for D (7 bases). CDR1 is MNHEY, CDR2 SVGEGT, per germline. Trimming shortened V by 6 bases and J by 5 bases, and 16 bases separated the two germline ends. The CDR3 sequence is 14 residues long. The CDR3 here is CASRKGGGLETQYF. DNA of the CDR3: TGTGCCAGCAGGAAGGGGGGGGGGCTCGAGACCCAGTACTTC.

This clonotype appeared a single time. The chain has TRBV29-1 and TRBJ2-6; tentative D call: TRBD1 (5 bases). Germline V gene sequence: CDR1 SQVTM, CDR2 ANQGSEA. Trimming took off 4 bases at V and 3 bases at J, with 7 bases between the two ends. The CDR3 covers 13 residues. This CDR3 is CSVAGLGANVLTF. In nucleotides, the CDR3 is TGCAGCGTTGCAGGGCTTGGGGCCAACGTCCTGACTTTC.

V is TRBV12-3 or TRBV12-4 and J is TRBJ1-4; no clear D. The V gene lost 4 bases and the J gene lost 7 bases, with 13 bases spanning the gap. The CDR3 is 14 amino acids. CDR3 coding DNA: TGTGCCAGCAGTTCGCCGGCAGGCGGTGAAAAACTGTTTTTT. It yields the protein CASSSPAGGEKLFF.

This clonotype was seen once. The chain joins TRBV10-2 to TRBJ1-5; 7 nucleotides align to TRBD1. Germline trimming cut 6 bases from V and 7 bases from J; bases unmatched to any gene: 9. The length of the CDR3 is 14 residues. CDR1 and CDR2 (germline): WSHSY, SAAADI. The CDR3 loop is CASSLQGTQQPQHF. The DNA of the CDR3 is TGCGCCAGCAGCCTACAGGGGACTCAGCAGCCCCAGCATTTT.

The V gene is TRBV28, the J gene TRBJ2-7; D remains unclear. V was trimmed by 3 bases and J by 6 bases, leaving 9 bases between them. Germline CDR1 MDHEN, CDR2 SYDVKM. The CDR3 contains 12 residues. The CDR3 loop is CASSFGSGEQYV. CDR3 DNA sequence: TGTGCCAGCAGTTTTGGTAGTGGCGAGCAGTACGTC.

This clonotype has only a few counts. CDR3 amino acids: CASSLDRVSNYGYTF. CDR3 sequence (DNA): TGTGCCAGCAGCTTAGATAGGGTCTCTAACTATGGCTACACCTTC. The chain carries TRBV7-8 and TRBJ1-2; no clear D. The CDR3 consists of 15 residues. Deletions cut 1 base from V and 0 bases from J, with 9 bases between. The germline V gene encodes CDR1 SGHVS and CDR2 FQNEAQ.

At least ten counts were recorded for this clonotype. The rearrangement links TRBV5-1 to TRBJ1-1; D gene ambiguous. The germline V and J ends were trimmed by 6 bases and 5 bases, with 14 bases remaining between them. The length of the CDR3 is 13 residues. Per germline, CDR1 SGHRS and CDR2 YFSETQ. CDR3 coding DNA: TGCGCCAGCACAGACTCACCGGGAACTGAAGCTTTCTTT. Protein product: CASTDSPGTEAFF.

The chain recombines TRBV4-2 with TRBJ2-1; tentatively, D is TRBD2 (9 bases). The CDR3 has 15 amino acids. With 6 bases removed from V and 4 bases from J, the gap between germline ends came to 16 bases. Germline V gene data show CDR1 as LGHNA and CDR2 as YNFKEQ. CDR3 sequence reads: CASRDRAGGYNEQFF. As DNA, the CDR3 is TGTGCCAGCAGGGACAGGGCGGGGGGGTACAATGAGCAGTTCTTC.

There are a few counts of this clonotype. The DNA for the CDR3 is TGTGCCAGCAGCCCGAGACTAGCCCACGAGCAGTACGTC. Translating it yields CASSPRLAHEQYV. The V gene is TRBV7-2, the J gene TRBJ2-7, with TRBD2 matching 7 bases. Germline CDR1 and CDR2: SGHTA and FQGNSA. Losses at the gene ends were 5 bases for V and 5 bases for J; bases not matched to a gene: 6. The CDR3 sequence is 13 residues long.

This chain links TRBV7-2 with TRBJ2-5; 9 bases align to TRBD2. The length of the CDR3 is 16 residues. J gave up 0 bases and V 1 base, and 3 bases lay outside the gene matches. CDR1 is SGHTA, CDR2 FQGNSA, per germline. CDR3 DNA sequence: TGTGCCAGCAGCTTAGGGCGGGGGGGCTACCAAGAGACCCAGTACTTC. Translation gives CASSLGRGGYQETQYF.

This sequence joins TRBV3-1 and TRBJ2-5; D may be TRBD1 or TRBD2 (6 bases each). Germline V gene data show CDR1 as LGHDT and CDR2 as YNNKEL (reference sequence). CDR3 length: 15 residues. The ends were cut back, 3 bases at V and 5 bases at J, with 16 bases in the middle. CDR3 amino acids: CASSQIRGPAETQYF. CDR3 DNA: TGTGCCAGCAGCCAGATCCGGGGGCCCGCGGAGACCCAGTACTTC.

This rearrangement joins TRBV7-2 to TRBJ1-4; D is unclear. The CDR3 consists of 12 residues. Per germline, CDR1 SGHTA and CDR2 FQGNSA. V was cut by 2 bases and J by 8 bases, with 6 bases left in between. The CDR3 loop reads CASSLPGEKLFF. The CDR3 region has the DNA TGTGCCAGCAGCTTACCCGGGGAAAAACTGTTTTTT.

J is TRBJ1-1 and V is TRBV6-5; no definite D call. Germline loops: CDR1 MNHEY, CDR2 SVGAGI. The CDR3 is made up of 14 amino acids. Trimming shortened V by 4 bases and J by 1 base, and 10 bases separated the two germline ends. CDR3 protein: CASSSGRPNTEAFF. Written as DNA, the CDR3 is TGTGCCAGCAGTTCGGGCAGGCCGAACACTGAAGCTTTCTTT.

This clonotype showed up just a few times. This chain uses TRBV4-1 with TRBJ2-7, with 11 bases that match TRBD1. After removal of 4 bases from V and 4 bases from J, the junction contained 3 bases not matched to a gene. The germline CDR1 and CDR2 sequences are MGHRA and YSYEKL. The CDR3 covers 14 residues. CDR3 nucleotide sequence: TGCGCCAGCAGCCGGGGACAGGGGGTGTACGAGCAGTACTTC. The encoded protein is CASSRGQGVYEQYF.

The rearrangement links TRBV7-6 to TRBJ2-1; D ambiguous. From germline, CDR1 is SGHVS and CDR2 FNYEAQ. This CDR3 spans 12 amino acids. The V and J ends lost 6 bases and 8 bases respectively, with 11 bases between them. The CDR3 coding sequence is TGTGCCAGCAGTTACTCTAGTTATGAGCAGTTCTTC. It yields the protein CASSYSSYEQFF.

Only a few counts were recorded for this clonotype. V gene TRBV18 combines with J gene TRBJ1-1; D not certain. Trimming removed 10 bases at V and 3 bases at J, with 15 bases between. The CDR3 consists of 13 residues. The germline V gene has CDR1 KGHSH and CDR2 LQKENI. The chain's CDR3 is CATRGNRDTEAFF. The CDR3 nucleotides read TGTGCCACCAGAGGTAATCGGGACACTGAAGCTTTCTTT.

This clonotype was counted a few times. The rearrangement links TRBV5-1 to TRBJ2-1; D gene uncertain. The CDR3 extends over 15 amino acids. Germline CDR1 SGHRS, CDR2 YFSETQ. Trimming removed 2 bases at V and 2 bases at J, with 11 bases between. The CDR3 reads CASSFGSRTYNEQFF. The DNA of the CDR3 is TGCGCCAGCAGCTTCGGAAGTCGGACCTACAATGAGCAGTTCTTC.

This CDR3 reads CASSINRGGYGYTF. The CDR3 DNA reads as TGTGCCAGCAGTATCAACAGGGGTGGATATGGCTACACCTTC. The V and J genes are TRBV27 and TRBJ1-2, with TRBD1 matching 7 bases. Looked up from germline, CDR1 is MNHEY and CDR2 is SMNVEV (reference sequence). J gave up 5 bases and V 5 bases, and 8 bases lay outside the gene matches. This CDR3 comprises 14 residues.

This clonotype was recorded a few times. The rearrangement uses TRBV4-3 and TRBJ2-7; D gene uncertain. Trimming took 0 bases from V and 5 from J, leaving 14 bases between them. This CDR3 comprises 15 residues. CDR1 and CDR2 (germline): LGHNA, YSLEER. CDR3 in amino acids: CASSQERRSWNEQYF. The CDR3 region has the DNA TGCGCCAGCAGCCAAGAGAGGCGAAGCTGGAACGAGCAGTACTTC.

A few counts support this clonotype. This CDR3 reads CASSQVGRGDYEQYF. DNA of the CDR3: TGCGCCAGCAGCCAAGTTGGCAGGGGGGACTACGAGCAGTACTTC. This rearrangement joins TRBV4-1 to TRBJ2-7; maybe TRBD1 (7 bases). V was cut by 1 base and J by 3 bases, with 13 bases left in between. From germline, CDR1 is MGHRA and CDR2 YSYEKL. The CDR3 is made up of 15 amino acids.

This clonotype came up many times. The chain joins TRBV7-2 to TRBJ2-7; 9 bases agree with TRBD2. V dropped 3 bases and J dropped 4; count of bases not matched to a gene: 7. The CDR3 sequence is 15 residues long. CDR1 and CDR2 from the germline V gene are SGHTA and FQGNSA. CDR3 region: CASSFSPSGEYEQYV. The DNA for the CDR3 is TGTGCCAGCAGCTTTAGCCCTAGCGGGGAATACGAGCAGTACGTC.

This chain uses TRBV12-3 or TRBV12-4 with TRBJ1-5, with D unresolved. The CDR3 spans 14 residues. V gave up 5 bases and J gave up 1 base, with 9 bases separating them. The DNA of the CDR3 is TGTGCCAGCAGTCCTACGTTGAGCAATCAGCCCCAGCATTTT. The encoded protein is CASSPTLSNQPQHF.